The 21 T cell receptor beta chains below all came from one sample that was sequenced in a study of shared T cell receptors in the human thymus. Some clones are missing from TCRdb's copy, which holds only in-frame ones; the method was immunoSEQ multiplex PCR. The sample lists a few hundred thousand clones; about 95% were seen once. Sequenced: thymocytes. The origin of the receptors is a human donor.

The chain joins TRBV30 to TRBJ1-5; 7 bases agree with TRBD1. The CDR3 is 14 amino acids. V gave up 1 base and J gave up 3 bases; unmatched junction bases: 3. Germline-derived CDR1 and CDR2 are GTSNPN and SVGIG (reference sequence). CDR3 in DNA: TGTGCCTGGAGTGAGGGGGCCCACAATCAGCCCCAGCATTTT. Its translation: CAWSEGAHNQPQHF.

The genes are TRBV4-2 and TRBJ1-4; D call uncertain. Looked up from germline, CDR1 is LGHNA and CDR2 is YNFKEQ. The CDR3 covers 13 residues. The V end lost 1 base, the J end lost 6 bases, and 6 bases lay between the germline ends. CDR3 bases: TGTGCCAGCAGCCAAGGGGTTGATGAAAAACTGTTTTTT. Translated, it gives CASSQGVDEKLFF.

This chain links TRBV11-2 with TRBJ2-7; 12 positions match TRBD2. V trimming: 0 bases; J trimming: 6 bases; junction bases outside the gene matches: 18. CDR3 size: 20 residues. In germline, CDR1 is SGHAT, CDR2 FQNNGV. CDR3 nucleotides: TGTGCCAGCAGCTTAGACCAAATGAACAGGGATACTAGCGGGAGGAGCGAGCAGTACTTC. Amino acid sequence: CASSLDQMNRDTSGRSEQYF. Full variable domain (remainder filled in from reference TRBV11-2 and TRBJ2-7): EAGVAQSPRYKIIEKRQSVAFWCNPISGHATLYWYQQILGQGPKLLIQFQNNGVVDDSQLPKDRFSAERLKGVDSTLKIQPAKLEDSAVYLCASSLDQMNRDTSGRSEQYFGPGTRLTVT.

V usage is TRBV5-1 and J usage is TRBJ2-1; possible D gene TRBD2, 5 bases. CDR1 and CDR2 from the germline V gene are SGHRS and YFSETQ. CDR3 length equals 15 residues. The V gene lost 4 bases and the J gene lost 3 bases, with 14 bases spanning the gap. The chain's CDR3 is CASSPLYGSYNEQFF. The DNA of the CDR3 is TGCGCCAGCAGCCCTCTTTATGGGAGCTACAATGAGCAGTTCTTC.

The V gene is TRBV28, the J gene TRBJ1-5; 10 bases align to TRBD1. The CDR3 is made up of 18 amino acids. Germline V CDR1 and CDR2: MDHEN, SYDVKM. Trimming at V came to 6 bases and at J to 0 bases, leaving 11 bases not matched to a gene. CDR3 residues: CASSLGTGVPYSNQPQHF. The CDR3 bases are TGTGCCAGCAGCTTGGGGACAGGGGTTCCTTATAGCAATCAGCCCCAGCATTTT. Full variable domain (remainder filled in from reference TRBV28 and TRBJ1-5): DVKVTQSSRYLVKRTGEKVFLECVQDMDHENMFWYRQDPGLGLRLIYFSYDVKMKEKGDIPEGYSVSREKKERFSLILESASTNQTSMYLCASSLGTGVPYSNQPQHFGDGTRLSIL.

The genes are TRBV29-1 and TRBJ2-7; 9 bases map to TRBD1. The CDR3 covers 16 residues. Germline CDR1 reads SQVTM; CDR2 reads ANQGSEA. The J segment lost 2 bases and the V segment lost 4 bases, leaving 12 bases of the junction unmatched. CDR3 sequence: CSVGDRALIPPYEQYF. For the CDR3, the DNA is TGCAGCGTTGGGGACAGGGCTCTCATACCCCCCTACGAGCAGTACTTC.

V gene TRBV5-1 combines with J gene TRBJ2-1; 7 bases line up with TRBD2. CDR3 length: 18 amino acids. V lost 0 bases, J lost 7 bases, and 16 bases stayed unmatched. Germline V lookup: CDR1 SGHRS, CDR2 YFSETQ. The CDR3 sequence: CASSLVRLWTRAVNEQFF. In DNA form, the CDR3 reads TGCGCCAGCAGCTTGGTGCGTCTGTGGACTAGGGCAGTGAATGAGCAGTTCTTC.

The sample holds one count of this clone. The V and J genes are TRBV7-9 and TRBJ2-3; TRBD2 is a possible D gene (6 bases). Germline CDR1 is SEHNR and CDR2 is FQNEAQ (reference sequence). The CDR3 totals 17 residues. V gave up 1 base and J gave up 0 bases, with 14 bases separating them. The CDR3 DNA is TGTGCCAGCAGCTTAGAAGTTTGCAGCGGGAGCACAGATACGCAGTATTTT. This gives the protein CASSLEVCSGSTDTQYF.

This sequence joins TRBV27 and TRBJ1-6; weak D call: TRBD1 (6 bases). The CDR3 runs 16 residues. The germline V gene encodes CDR1 MNHEY and CDR2 SMNVEV (reference sequence). V gave up 5 bases and J gave up 6 bases, with 17 bases separating them. CDR3 amino acids: CASSPQQGFGNSPLHF. In nucleotides, the CDR3 is TGTGCCAGCAGTCCACAACAGGGTTTTGGTAATTCACCCCTCCACTTT.

V usage is TRBV27 and J usage is TRBJ2-6; D is undetermined. This CDR3 contains 13 residues. The germline CDR1 and CDR2 sequences are MNHEY and SMNVEV (reference sequence). The ends were cut back, 9 bases at V and 6 bases at J, with 12 bases in the middle. CDR3 bases: TGTGCCAGTGGACGGTTCTTGGCCAACGTCCTGACTTTC. This gives the protein CASGRFLANVLTF.

Concerning this clone: This sample also contains other DNA sequences that code for the same CDR3. The J gene is TRBJ1-5, the V gene TRBV19; D ambiguous. CDR1 and CDR2 (germline): LNHDA, SQIVND (reference sequence). The CDR3 extends over 15 amino acids. V was clipped by 5 bases and J by 0 bases, with 11 bases between them. Here the CDR3 reads CASSPTGHSNQPQHF. The DNA of the CDR3 is TGTGCCAGTAGTCCGACGGGCCATAGCAATCAGCCCCAGCATTTT. Drawing the rest from reference TRBV19 and TRBJ1-5, the complete variable domain is DGGITQSPKYLFRKEGQNVTLSCEQNLNHDAMYWYRQDPGQGLRLIYYSQIVNDFQKGDIAEGYSVSREKKESFPLTVTSAQKNPTAFYLCASSPTGHSNQPQHFGDGTRLSIL.

V gene TRBV15 combines with J gene TRBJ2-7, with 10 bases fitting TRBD2. Germline V gene lookup returns CDR1 LNHNV and CDR2 YYDKDF (reference sequence). V was clipped by 2 bases and J by 6 bases; unmatched bases: 13. The CDR3 runs 17 residues. For the CDR3, the DNA is TGTGCCACCAGCAGATCCCGCTTACTAGCGGGGTGCGTCGAGCAGTACTTC. Protein sequence: CATSRSRLLAGCVEQYF. Together with reference TRBV15 and TRBJ2-7, the CDR3 gives the full variable domain: DAMVIQNPRYQVTQFGKPVTLSCSQTLNHNVMYWYQQKSSQAPKLLFHYYDKDFNNEADTPDNFQSRRPNTSFCFLDIRSPGLGDTAMYLCATSRSRLLAGCVEQYFGPGTRLTVT.

The chain combines TRBV27 with TRBJ2-2, with 9 nucleotides matching TRBD2. This CDR3 is built from 15 residues. The germline V gene has CDR1 MNHEY and CDR2 SMNVEV (reference sequence). Germline trimming cut 6 bases from V and 7 bases from J; bases unmatched to any gene: 9. CDR3 DNA: TGTGCCAGCAGCTTAACCGGGACTAGCAACGGGGAGCTGTTTTTT. It specifies CASSLTGTSNGELFF.

The rearrangement links TRBV6-1 to TRBJ2-7; D might be TRBD1 or TRBD2, each matching 5 bases. CDR3 size: 17 residues. CDR1 is MNHNS and CDR2 is SASEGT in the germline V gene. Trimming stripped 2 bases from V and 3 bases from J, with 20 bases between. The DNA for the CDR3 is TGTGCCAGCAGTGAATTTTTCCTCGGGACGGCTCTCTACGAGCAGTACTTC. This translates into CASSEFFLGTALYEQYF.

The chain employs TRBV7-8 and TRBJ1-1; TRBD1 matches 8 bases. Germline values: CDR1 SGHVS, CDR2 FQNEAQ. V was pared by 1 base and J by 7 bases, with 8 bases of the junction left unmatched. The CDR3 contains 15 residues. CDR3 coding DNA: TGTGCCAGCAGCTTAGTTTTGACAGGGGCGAGTGAAGCTTTCTTT. This translates into CASSLVLTGASEAFF.

The chain is built from TRBV5-6 and TRBJ2-1; D remains ambiguous. V was pared by 7 bases and J by 5 bases, with 19 bases between. Germline V gives CDR1 SGHDT, CDR2 YYEEEE. This CDR3 has 15 residues. The CDR3 loop is CASGIGRRWHNEQFF. The CDR3, as DNA: TGTGCCAGCGGAATTGGAAGGAGATGGCACAATGAGCAGTTCTTC.

This chain links TRBV19 with TRBJ1-5, with 11 positions matching TRBD1. Germline CDR1 and CDR2: LNHDA and SQIVND (reference sequence). J lost 0 bases, V lost 4 bases, and 8 bases had no gene match. The CDR3 has 18 residues. In DNA, the CDR3 is TGTGCCAGTAGTAACCGGGACAGGGGGAAACATAGCAATCAGCCCCAGCATTTT. It specifies CASSNRDRGKHSNQPQHF.

The rearrangement joins TRBV7-8 to TRBJ1-5; D possibly corresponds to TRBD1 (6 bases). CDR1 SGHVS and CDR2 FQNEAQ come from the germline V gene. The length of the CDR3 is 16 residues. V was trimmed by 5 bases and J by 6 bases, leaving 20 bases between them. The CDR3: CASSPEGGIGRQPQHF. DNA for the CDR3: TGTGCCAGCAGCCCCGAAGGGGGAATCGGCCGTCAGCCCCAGCATTTT.

The CDR3 region is CASSPDGTAPAIQYF. The DNA of the CDR3 is TGTGCCAGTAGTCCAGATGGGACGGCCCCGGCCATTCAGTACTTC. This sequence joins TRBV19 and TRBJ2-4; D is perhaps TRBD1 or TRBD2 (5 bases each). V was trimmed by 5 bases and J by 9 bases, leaving 20 bases between them. This CDR3 is 15 amino acids long. Per the germline V gene, CDR1 is LNHDA and CDR2 is SQIVND (reference sequence).

The chain couples TRBV4-1 to TRBJ2-1, with 7 bases matching TRBD2. CDR1 is MGHRA and CDR2 is YSYEKL in the germline V gene. The CDR3 consists of 17 residues. The J segment lost 4 bases and the V segment lost 4 bases, leaving 13 bases of the junction unmatched. The CDR3 nucleotides are TGCGCCAGCAGCCCATCCCTGGCGGGAGTCTCGTACAATGAGCAGTTCTTC. It yields the protein CASSPSLAGVSYNEQFF.

The chain couples TRBV9 to TRBJ2-1; D is perhaps TRBD2 (6 bases). Germline CDR1 and CDR2: SGDLS and YYNGEE. There are 15 residues in the CDR3. Between the trimmed V and J ends, which lost 4 bases and 10 bases, there was a span of 21 bases. The CDR3 sequence: CASSPHPRETIEQFF. The CDR3 DNA is TGTGCCAGCAGCCCACATCCCCGGGAGACGATCGAGCAGTTCTTC.